This TCR beta chain was recovered during a study of cytomegalovirus exposure and HLA in healthy donors. As regards this clone: The antigen is undetermined.

Study results and limitations: A later analysis appeared to link common viral pathogens to several of the most significant clusters.

The trim removed 3 bases at V and 5 bases at J, leaving 11 bases unmatched. The length of the CDR3 is 17 residues. From germline, CDR1 is MDHEN and CDR2 SYDVKM. The PCR made use of 60 Vbeta and 13 Jbeta primers. TCRdb keeps only in-frame clones here, not all; method: immunoSEQ multiplex PCR. The data contain tens of thousands of clones, about 82% of them seen just once; the ten biggest clones take up less than 3%. Specimen: PBMCs. The receptor comes from a woman aged 25 to 39 in good health and CMV-seronegative. This chain uses TRBV28 with TRBJ2-5; 11 nucleotides align to TRBD1. In DNA form, the CDR3 reads TGTGCCAGCAGTTTCTCACCCGGACAGGGGGCAGAGGAGACCCAGTACTTC. Its protein is CASSFSPGQGAEETQYF. The full variable domain, with the rest looked up from reference TRBV28 and TRBJ2-5, is DVKVTQSSRYLVKRTGEKVFLECVQDMDHENMFWYRQDPGLGLRLIYFSYDVKMKEKGDIPEGYSVSREKKERFSLILESASTNQTSMYLCASSFSPGQGAEETQYFGPGTRLLVL.